Described below is a single T cell receptor beta chain sequence and its context. Its antigen is currently unknown. A junction end diverges from the germline sequence, so it may reflect a read error. This entry belongs to a study of T-cell memory formation after mild COVID-19. The V gene's germline CDR1 is SSHAT and CDR2 FNYEAQ (reference sequence). CDR3 length equals 16 residues. Study conclusions and caveats: CD4/CD8 balance characterized clones contracting day 15 to 85, and CD4+ skew characterized later expanders. There were some responding clones in pre-infection memory, which suggested that cross-reactive memory had joined. Mainly CM and EM harbored the contracting CD4+ clones; mainly EMRA harbored the CD8+ ones.

TCRdb redid the calling of the 5' RACE reads with MiXCR, one entry per CDR3 protein. The sample contains around 300,000 distinct CDR3 sequences, roughly an eighth of which appear only once. This TCR was sampled from a young man who had mild COVID-19 (a few samples of this study predate the infection). Cell type and time point are not known. The sample was PBMCs or a T cell subset sorted from them (not recorded which). This chain connects TRBV7-7 to TRBJ1-3; D is uncertain. DNA of the CDR3: TGTGCTAGCAGCTCAAACTCCGGGCTCCGGGGAAACACCATATATTTT. It encodes CASSSNSGLRGNTIYF.